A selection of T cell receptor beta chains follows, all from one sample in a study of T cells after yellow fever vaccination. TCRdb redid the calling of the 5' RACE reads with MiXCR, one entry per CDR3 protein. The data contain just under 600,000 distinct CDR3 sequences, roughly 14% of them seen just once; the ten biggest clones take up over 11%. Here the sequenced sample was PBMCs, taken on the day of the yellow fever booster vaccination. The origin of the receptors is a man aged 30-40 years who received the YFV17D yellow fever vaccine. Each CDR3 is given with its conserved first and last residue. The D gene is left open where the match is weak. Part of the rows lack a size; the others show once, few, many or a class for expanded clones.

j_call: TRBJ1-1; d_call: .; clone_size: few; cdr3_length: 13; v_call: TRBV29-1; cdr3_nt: TGCAGCGGATGGGGGCAGCTTCGGACTGAAGCTTTCTTT; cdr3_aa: CSGWGQLRTEAFF
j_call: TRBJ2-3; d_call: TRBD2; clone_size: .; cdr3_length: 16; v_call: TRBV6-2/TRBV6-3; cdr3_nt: TGTGCCAGCAGTTACGAGGTAGCGGGAGCTGTAGATACGCAGTATTTT; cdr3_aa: CASSYEVAGAVDTQYF
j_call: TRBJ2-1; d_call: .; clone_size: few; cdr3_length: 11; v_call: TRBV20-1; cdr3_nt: TGCAGTGCTAGAGATTTCGAGGAGCAGTTCTTC; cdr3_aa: CSARDFEEQFF
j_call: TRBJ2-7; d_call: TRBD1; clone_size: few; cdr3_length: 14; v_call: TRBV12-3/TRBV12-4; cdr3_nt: TGTGCCAGCAGTTTGGGACAGGCGATCTACGAGCAGTACTTC; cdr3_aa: CASSLGQAIYEQYF
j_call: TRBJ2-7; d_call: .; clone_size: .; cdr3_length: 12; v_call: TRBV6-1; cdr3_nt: TGTGCCAGCACCCCGAGAGACTACGAGCAGTACTTC; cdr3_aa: CASTPRDYEQYF
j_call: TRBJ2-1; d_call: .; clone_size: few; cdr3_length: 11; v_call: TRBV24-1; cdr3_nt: TGTGCCACCAGTAGTAAGAATGAGCAGTTCTTC; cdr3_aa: CATSSKNEQFF
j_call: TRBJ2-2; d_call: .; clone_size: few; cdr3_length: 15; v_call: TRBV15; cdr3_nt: TGTGCCACCAGCAGAGTGCAGGGAGTCACCGGGGAGCTGTTTTTT; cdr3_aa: CATSRVQGVTGELFF
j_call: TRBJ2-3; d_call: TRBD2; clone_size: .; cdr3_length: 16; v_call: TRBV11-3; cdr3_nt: TGTGCCAGCAGCCCCGCCGGGACTAGCGGCCGTAATACGCAGTATTTT; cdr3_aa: CASSPAGTSGRNTQYF
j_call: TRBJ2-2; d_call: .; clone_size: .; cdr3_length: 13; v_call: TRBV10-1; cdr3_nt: TGCGCCAGCAGTGAGGGCGGGTACGGGGAGCTGTTTTTT; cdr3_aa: CASSEGGYGELFF
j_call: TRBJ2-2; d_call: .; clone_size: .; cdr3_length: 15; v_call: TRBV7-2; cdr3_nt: TGTGCCAGCAGCCAGGACTTCGCGGGCGGCGGGGAGCTGTTTTTT; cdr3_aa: CASSQDFAGGGELFF
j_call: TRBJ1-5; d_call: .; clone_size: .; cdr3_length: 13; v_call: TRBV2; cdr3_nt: TGTGCCAGCAATTTACATGGAGGTCAGCCCCAGCATTTT; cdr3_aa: CASNLHGGQPQHF
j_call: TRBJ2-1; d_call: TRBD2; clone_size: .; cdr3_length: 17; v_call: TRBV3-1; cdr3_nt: TGTGCCAGCAGCCAAGACAGAAGCGGGAGCTTCTACAATGAGCAGTTCTTC; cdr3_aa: CASSQDRSGSFYNEQFF
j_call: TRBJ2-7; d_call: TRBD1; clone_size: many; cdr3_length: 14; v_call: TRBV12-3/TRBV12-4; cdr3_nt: TGTGCCAGCAGCCGGGACAGGGTCTCCTACGAGCAGTACTTC; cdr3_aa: CASSRDRVSYEQYF
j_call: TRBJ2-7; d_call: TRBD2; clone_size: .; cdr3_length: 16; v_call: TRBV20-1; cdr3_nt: TGCAGTGCTAGGATGGAGGGACTAGCGGAGTTCTACGAGCAGTACTTC; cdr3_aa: CSARMEGLAEFYEQYF
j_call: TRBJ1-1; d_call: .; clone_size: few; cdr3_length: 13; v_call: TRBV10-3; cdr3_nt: TGTGCCATCAGTGATCCCGTGAACACTGAAGCTTTCTTT; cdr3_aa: CAISDPVNTEAFF
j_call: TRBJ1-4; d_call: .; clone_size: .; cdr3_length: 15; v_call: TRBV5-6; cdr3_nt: TGTGCCAGCACCGGCCAGAAGGGTTTGCGTGAAAAACTGTTTTTT; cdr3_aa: CASTGQKGLREKLFF
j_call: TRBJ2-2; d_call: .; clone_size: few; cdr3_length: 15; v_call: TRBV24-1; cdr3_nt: TGTGCCACCAGTGATCCTGGCAGCGGAACCGGGGAGCTGTTTTTT; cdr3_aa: CATSDPGSGTGELFF
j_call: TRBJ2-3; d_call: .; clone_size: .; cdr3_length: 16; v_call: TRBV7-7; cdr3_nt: TGTGCCAGCAGCTTAGGTGGACCCGGCAGCACAGATACGCAGTATTTT; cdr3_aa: CASSLGGPGSTDTQYF
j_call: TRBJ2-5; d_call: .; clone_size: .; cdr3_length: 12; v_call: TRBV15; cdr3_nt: TGTGCCACCAGCATGCTAAGGGAGACCCAGTACTTC; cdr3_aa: CATSMLRETQYF
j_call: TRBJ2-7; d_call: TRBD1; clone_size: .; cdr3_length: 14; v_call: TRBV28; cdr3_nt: TGTGCCAGCAGCCAGCCGGGACAGGGCTACGAGCAGTACTTC; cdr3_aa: CASSQPGQGYEQYF
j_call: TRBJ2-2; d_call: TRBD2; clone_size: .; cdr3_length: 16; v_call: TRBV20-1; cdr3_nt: TGCAGTGTTAAAGGACTAGCGGGAGGGCCTTCCGGGGAGCTGTTTTTT; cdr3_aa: CSVKGLAGGPSGELFF
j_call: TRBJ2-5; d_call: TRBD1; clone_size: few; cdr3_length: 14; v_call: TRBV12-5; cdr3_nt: TGTGCTAGTGCCAAGTCGGGACAGAGAGAGACCCAGTACTTC; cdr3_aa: CASAKSGQRETQYF
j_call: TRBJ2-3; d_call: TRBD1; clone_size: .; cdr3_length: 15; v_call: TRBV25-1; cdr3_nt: TGTGCCAGCAGTGTAAGCAGGGGGCAGACAGATACGCAGTATTTT; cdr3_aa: CASSVSRGQTDTQYF
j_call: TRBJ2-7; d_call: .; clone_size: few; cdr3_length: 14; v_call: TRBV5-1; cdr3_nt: TGCGCCAGCAGCTTGGATGGCAGGAGCTACGAGCAGTACTTC; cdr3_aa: CASSLDGRSYEQYF
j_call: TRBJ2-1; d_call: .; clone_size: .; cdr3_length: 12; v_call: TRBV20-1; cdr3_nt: TGCAGTGCTTCATCGCGGGGTTCGCGTCAGTTCTTC; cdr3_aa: CSASSRGSRQFF
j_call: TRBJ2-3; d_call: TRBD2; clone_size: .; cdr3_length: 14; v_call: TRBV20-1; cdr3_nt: TGCAGTGCTAGTTCAGCGGGAGGTACCGCGACGCAGTATTTT; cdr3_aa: CSASSAGGTATQYF
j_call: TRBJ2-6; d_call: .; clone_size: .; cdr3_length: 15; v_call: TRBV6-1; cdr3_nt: TGTGCCAGCAGCGCCGGAATGCGAGGCCTCGGCGTCCTGACTTTC; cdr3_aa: CASSAGMRGLGVLTF
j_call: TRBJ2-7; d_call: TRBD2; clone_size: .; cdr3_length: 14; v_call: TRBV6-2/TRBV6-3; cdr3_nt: TGTGCCAGTCGGGGTAGCGGGATGACCTACGAGCAGTACTTC; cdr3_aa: CASRGSGMTYEQYF
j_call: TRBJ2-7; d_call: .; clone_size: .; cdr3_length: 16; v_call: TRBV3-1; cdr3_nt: TGTGCCAGCAGCCCCAGGGGGGCGGGAGTTCTGTACGAGCAGTACTTC; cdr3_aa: CASSPRGAGVLYEQYF
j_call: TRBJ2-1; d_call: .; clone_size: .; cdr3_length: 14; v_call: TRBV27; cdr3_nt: TGTGCCAGCAGTTCCCACTTCCTCTACAATGAGCCGTTCTTC; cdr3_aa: CASSSHFLYNEPFF
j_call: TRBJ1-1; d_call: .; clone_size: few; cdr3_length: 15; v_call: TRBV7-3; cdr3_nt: TGTGCCAGCAGCCCTATAGACCGGGACTTCACTGAAGCTTTCTTT; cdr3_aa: CASSPIDRDFTEAFF
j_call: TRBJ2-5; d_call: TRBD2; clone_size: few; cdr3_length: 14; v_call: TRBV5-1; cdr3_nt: TGCGCCAGCAGCGTGGGACTAGAGGGAGAGACCCAGTACTTC; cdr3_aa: CASSVGLEGETQYF